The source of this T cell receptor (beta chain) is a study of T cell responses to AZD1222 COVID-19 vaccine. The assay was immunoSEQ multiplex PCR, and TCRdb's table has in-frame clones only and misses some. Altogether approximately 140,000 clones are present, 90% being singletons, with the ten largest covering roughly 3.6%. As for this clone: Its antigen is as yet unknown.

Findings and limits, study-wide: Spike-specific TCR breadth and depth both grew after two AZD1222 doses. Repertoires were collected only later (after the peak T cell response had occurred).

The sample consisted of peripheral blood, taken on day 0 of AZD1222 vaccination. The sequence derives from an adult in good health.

This CDR3 is CASRGREGETQYF. The CDR3 DNA sequence: TGTGCCAGCAGGGGCCGGGAGGGGGAGACCCAGTACTTC. The rearrangement joins TRBV7-2 to TRBJ2-5; 8 nucleotides align to TRBD2. The CDR3 length is 13 residues. V trimming: 6 bases; J trimming: 5 bases; junction bases outside the gene matches: 5. Germline values: CDR1 SGHTA, CDR2 FQGNSA.